Shown below are 12 T cell receptor beta chains from a single sample sequenced in a study of Ad26.COV2.S vaccination and SARS-CoV-2 variants. TCRdb keeps only in-frame clones here, not all; method: immunoSEQ multiplex PCR. The sample has a few hundred thousand clones; 75% to 90% are singletons. Specified treatment: around 19 received Ad26.COV2.S at low or high dose, single or two shots; roughly five received placebo; per-sample allocation not given. Samples came from day 63 after the first vaccine or placebo injection. The sequenced sample was peripheral blood, obtained in a trial of Ad26.COV2.S vaccine versus placebo. These receptors all come from a person aged 18-60 years who received the Ad26.COV2.S COVID-19 vaccine or a placebo.

The rearrangement joins TRBV7-9 to TRBJ1-2, with no clear D. The CDR3 covers 18 residues. Germline lookup yields CDR1 SEHNR and CDR2 FQNEAQ (reference sequence). V gave up 5 bases and J gave up 2 bases, with 24 bases separating them. CDR3 amino acids: CASSPLVGPRPKNYGYTF. The CDR3 DNA reads TGTGCCAGCAGCCCACTGGTGGGCCCACGGCCAAAAAACTATGGCTACACCTTC.

The J gene is TRBJ2-5, the V gene TRBV28; D perhaps matches TRBD2 (5 bases). Looked up from germline, CDR1 is MDHEN and CDR2 is SYDVKM. The CDR3 consists of 14 residues. V gave up 6 bases and J gave up 0 bases, with 11 bases separating them. CDR3 residues: CASRLGINQETQYF. The CDR3 nucleotides read TGTGCCAGCAGACTAGGGATCAACCAAGAGACCCAGTACTTC.

V usage is TRBV3-1 (or the pseudogene TRBV3-2) and J usage is TRBJ1-2, with D possibly being TRBD1 (5 bases). The CDR3 contains 15 residues. The germline gives CDR1 LGHDT, CDR2 YNNKEL (reference sequence). V was cut by 1 base and J by 4 bases, with 13 bases left in between. CDR3: CASSQGGQGRYGYTF. The CDR3 DNA follows: TGTGCCAGCAGCCAAGGGGGCCAGGGCCGCTATGGCTACACCTTC.

The genes are TRBV4-1 and TRBJ2-7; 10 nucleotides match TRBD1. The CDR3 is made up of 14 amino acids. Looked up from germline, CDR1 is MGHRA and CDR2 is YSYEKL. V shed 3 bases and J 4 bases; nucleotides not matched to a gene: 3. The CDR3 region is CASSQPGQGYEQYF. In nucleotides, the CDR3 is TGCGCCAGCAGCCAGCCGGGACAGGGGTACGAGCAGTACTTC.

The gene calls are TRBV6-4 and TRBJ1-1; perhaps TRBD1 as D (5 bases). Germline CDR1 is MRHNA and CDR2 is SNTAGT. Trimming pared 2 bases from V and 4 bases from J, leaving 5 bases between. CDR3 length: 12 residues. The CDR3 loop is CASSDGATEAFF. CDR3 nucleotide sequence: TGTGCCAGCAGTGACGGGGCCACTGAAGCTTTCTTT.

This clone was detected a few times. This sequence joins TRBV7-9 and TRBJ1-2; TRBD1 matches at 7 bases. After removal of 6 bases from V and 6 bases from J, the junction contained 7 bases not matched to a gene. The CDR3 contains 13 residues. CDR1 SEHNR and CDR2 FQNEAQ come from the germline V gene (reference sequence). This chain's CDR3 is CASRAGTEDGYTF. CDR3 in DNA: TGTGCCAGCAGAGCCGGGACAGAGGATGGCTACACCTTC.

V usage is TRBV5-1 and J usage is TRBJ2-1; D gene ambiguous. Germline loops: CDR1 SGHRS, CDR2 YFSETQ. The CDR3 loop spans 13 amino acids. Trimming cost V 0 bases and J 11 bases, with 12 bases left between them. The chain's CDR3 is CASSLDLAGKQFF. CDR3 sequence (DNA): TGCGCCAGCAGCTTGGACCTTGCTGGGAAGCAGTTCTTC.

This chain joins TRBV7-2 and TRBJ1-1; 7 bases map to TRBD1. The CDR3 is made up of 15 amino acids. The junction had 11 bases not matched to a gene; V was cut back by 4 bases and J by 6 bases. Germline V lookup: CDR1 SGHTA, CDR2 FQGNSA. The DNA of the CDR3 is TGTGCCAGCAGCTGGGACAGTGGGATTTTCGCTGAAGCTTTCTTT. Translating it yields CASSWDSGIFAEAFF.

The CDR3 region is CASSLDQRGTDTQYF. The CDR3 region has the DNA TGTGCCAGCAGTCTGGATCAGCGAGGAACAGATACGCAGTATTTT. The chain joins TRBV2 to TRBJ2-3; D is uncertain. The CDR3 extends over 15 amino acids. Trimming removed 5 bases from V and 3 bases from J, with 15 bases in between. Germline V gene sequence: CDR1 SNHLY, CDR2 FYNNEI.

This clone has just one count. The gene calls are TRBV27 and TRBJ1-1; a weak D match, TRBD1 (5 bases). Germline V gene lookup returns CDR1 MNHEY and CDR2 SMNVEV (reference sequence). V shed 5 bases and J shed 11 bases, with 18 bases lying between them. This CDR3 spans 13 amino acids. CDR3 bases: TGTGCCAGCAGTCTCGGGGGGGGTGCGGTGGCTTTCTTT. Translated, it gives CASSLGGGAVAFF.

CDR3 sequence: CSVDGENTGELFF. CDR3 bases: TGCAGCGTTGATGGCGAGAACACCGGGGAGCTGTTTTTT. The rearrangement links TRBV29-1 to TRBJ2-2; D remains unclear. The V gene's germline CDR1 is SQVTM and CDR2 ANQGSEA. The CDR3 consists of 13 residues. Trimming took 3 bases from V and 1 from J, leaving 6 bases between them.

V gene TRBV18 combines with J gene TRBJ1-6, with D tentatively TRBD1 (6 bases). Germline CDR1 KGHSH, CDR2 LQKENI. V was clipped by 6 bases and J by 4 bases, with 16 bases between them. The CDR3 consists of 16 residues. The CDR3 DNA sequence: TGTGCCAGCTCTGAGAGGGGGGGCGCTTATAATTCACCCCTCCACTTT. This sequence encodes CASSERGGAYNSPLHF.